This entry features one T cell receptor beta chain sequence. It lacks a known antigen. Nothing much larger sits one base from this clone, and base qualities are not available. The method was 5' RACE. Sequencing used an Illumina HiSeq 2000. A universal primer binding site was added through template switching, and the final cDNA carried a unique molecular identifier so that TCR cDNA molecules could be counted accurately. First-strand cDNA for TCR alpha and beta chains was synthesized from specific primers in the conserved constant-segment region. To control for contamination, every cDNA library was double barcoded, receiving both a SMART-Mk sample barcode and Illumina barcodes. TruSeq adapter sequences and Illumina sample barcodes were added in two successive PCR steps. The TCR alpha and beta cDNA libraries were sequenced on the Illumina HiSeq platform using custom primers. The published analysis was carried out like this. MiGEC processed the raw reads to extract unique molecular identifiers, while MiXCR was used to determine the CDR3 positions. Recombination models were inferred per individual with the repgenHMM and IGoR tools using an EM algorithm. The analysis of shared clonotypes was done with the tcR package in R, with sharing normalized by the product of cloneset sizes. Out-of-frame nonproductive sequences were analyzed to study raw recombination free of thymic and clonal selection effects. TCRdb trimmed public reads at Q25 via fastp, called clones via MiXCR and kept in-frame beta chains. Entries that share a CDR3 protein sequence are merged under the most common genes and DNA. In this record, the V and J calls reflect TCRdb's handling and not the investigators' own analysis. This sample holds about 790,000 distinct CDR3 sequences; 15% to 20% were observed only once. Approximately 14% of the sample lies in the top ten.

This sample stems from a study of identical twins (dated by TCRdb to the mid-2010s). A note on the overall study: TCR alpha and beta repertoires from monozygotic twins, unrelated adults of various ages and cord blood were deep-sequenced to test whether fetal clonotypes persist. Replicate twin experiments were performed at different times using different library preparation protocols to rule out contamination. General study outcomes and caveats: In monozygotic twins, recombination models systematically underestimated out-of-frame TCR alpha sharing, but the models matched the sharing seen between unrelated individuals. Because the same donors could not be followed over many years, the conclusions depended on cross-sectional statistical analysis. Invariant T cells such as MAIT and iNKT could partly confound zero-insertion analyses, though diverse VJ usage argued against this for most clonotypes. A weaker excess of twin sharing was found in beta out-of-frame sequences because the signal-to-noise ratio was lowered by fewer shared sequences. Compared with coincidental sharing between unrelated individuals, an excess of low generation-probability sequences was observed among out-of-frame TCR alpha sequences shared between twins. Fewer insertions were carried by abundant cord blood beta clonotypes, a similar but weaker trend appeared in young adult naive repertoires, and no such trend appeared in memory repertoires.

The CDR3 spans 13 residues, from the cysteine through the phenylalanine. CDR3 DNA is the only sequence kept; it has 39 bases, read in frame from the first base. Deletion took 8 bases off V and 3 bases off J, with a span of 8 bases between the germline ends. Every donor was a healthy Caucasian. The twin cohort comprised three pairs of female monozygotic twins, all aged about 18 to 30 years. RNA for TCR libraries was isolated from peripheral blood mononuclear cells. This sample was also put to use in a study of T cells expressing NK-cell markers. Reported in the second study: Fewer than ten donors provided sorted CD3+CD56+NKG2C+, CD3+CD56+NKG2C- and CD3+CD56-NKG2C+ T-cell subsets, whose TCR beta-chain repertoires were profiled. Among the eight sequenced donors, seven were HCMV-seropositive and one was HCMV-seronegative. To restrict sorting to alphabetaTCR-expressing T cells, an anti-gammadeltaTCR antibody was added in several experiments. In over 5 donors, the dominant CD3+CD56+NKG2C+ clonotypes were among the top 10 CD8+ clonotypes and accounted for roughly 1.0-7.5% of CD8+ T cells. Those dominant clonotypes were again the most abundant among CD3+CD56-NKG2C+ cells in a few donors, at about 25-65%. It remained unclear whether the expanded NKG2C-expressing T cell clones were specific for HCMV antigens. The study sequenced eight donors, all healthy volunteers chosen at random: three men and five women. HCMV-specific IgG was detected in serum with a commercial ELISA kit to determine HCMV serostatus. For about 6 donors, bulk peripheral blood T-cell repertoires were additionally sequenced from unsorted PBMC. MIGEC handled demultiplexing of the reads and grouping by UMI, while MiTCR was used to assemble and quantify clonotypes. Only TCR cDNA sequences supported by at least two reads were kept to exclude erroneous sequences. The tcR package was used for downstream repertoire analysis, with clonotypes matched between fractions based on CDR3 nucleotide sequence plus V segment. VDJmatch was used to annotate antigen specificity against VDJdb, with one amino acid substitution in CDR3 permitted.

Material for sequencing was PBMCs. The rearranged chain carries TRBV12-3 or TRBV12-4 and TRBJ2-6, with no D gene named confidently. The receptor was derived from a woman under 30 in good health. The nucleotide sequence is TGTGCCAGCCAAAGGGTTGGGGCCAACGTCCTGACTTTC. Its protein is CASQRVGANVLTF.